This entry lists 16 T cell receptor beta chains sequenced from one sample in a study of cytomegalovirus exposure and HLA in healthy donors. TCRdb's copy holds only in-frame clones and misses some; the assay was immunoSEQ multiplex PCR. The table records under 400,000 clones, about nine tenths of them present only once. Input material: PBMCs. The source of these receptors is a woman aged 18-29 years in good health and CMV-seronegative.

V and J are TRBV19 and TRBJ2-7, with TRBD2 matching 9 bases. J was trimmed by 6 bases and V by 0 bases; bases with no gene match: 3. The CDR3 is made up of 14 amino acids. Germline V gene data show CDR1 as LNHDA and CDR2 as SQIVND (reference sequence). In nucleotides, the CDR3 is TGTGCCAGTAGTATAGAGGTACTAGCGGGCGAGCAGTACTTC. Translating it yields CASSIEVLAGEQYF.

The V and J genes are TRBV5-1 and TRBJ2-6, with D hard to call. Germline V gene data show CDR1 as SGHRS and CDR2 as YFSETQ. The germline V and J ends were trimmed by 0 bases and 1 base, with 8 bases remaining between them. The CDR3 contains 16 residues. CDR3 nucleotides: TGCGCCAGCAGCTTGGCGCGCGGATCTGGGGCCAACGTCCTGACTTTC. Protein sequence: CASSLARGSGANVLTF.

This clone was seen a single time. This sequence joins TRBV28 and TRBJ1-5; D is perhaps TRBD1 (6 bases). Trimming stripped 6 bases from V and 3 bases from J, with 12 bases between. The length of the CDR3 is 14 residues. Per germline, CDR1 MDHEN and CDR2 SYDVKM. The CDR3 here is CASRRTVFNQPQHF. As DNA, the CDR3 is TGTGCCAGCAGAAGGACAGTTTTCAATCAGCCCCAGCATTTT. The full variable domain, with the rest looked up from reference TRBV28 and TRBJ1-5, is DVKVTQSSRYLVKRTGEKVFLECVQDMDHENMFWYRQDPGLGLRLIYFSYDVKMKEKGDIPEGYSVSREKKERFSLILESASTNQTSMYLCASRRTVFNQPQHFGDGTRLSIL.

The CDR3: CASSFMDRGSTAFF. The CDR3 bases are TGTGCCAGCAGCTTTATGGACAGGGGTTCGACAGCTTTCTTT. This chain links TRBV7-9 with TRBJ1-1; 9 bases are shared with TRBD1. The germline gives CDR1 SEHNR, CDR2 FQNEAQ (reference sequence). The CDR3 loop spans 14 amino acids. With 3 bases clipped from V and 10 bases from J, the junction kept 9 bases outside the gene matches.

This clone was seen only once. This chain uses TRBV27 with TRBJ2-2, with 8 bases identical to TRBD1. From germline, CDR1 is MNHEY and CDR2 SMNVEV (reference sequence). The CDR3 is 15 residues long. With 7 bases clipped from V and 5 bases from J, the junction kept 9 bases outside the gene matches. Here the CDR3 reads CASMAGGVTTGELFF. In nucleotides, the CDR3 is TGTGCCAGCATGGCAGGGGGCGTTACAACCGGGGAGCTGTTTTTT.

This chain joins TRBV23-1 and TRBJ2-3; a weak D match, TRBD2 (5 bases). TRBV23-1 belongs to the ORF category, with a function that is uncertain. Trimming pared 4 bases from V and 6 bases from J, leaving 14 bases between. This CDR3 comprises 14 residues. The CDR3 region has the DNA TGCGCCAGCAGTCGGGCGAGGGAATCCGATACGCAGTATTTT. The encoded protein is CASSRARESDTQYF.

The table lists this clone with a count of one. The chain is built from TRBV7-8 and TRBJ2-5; TRBD2 aligns across 9 bases. The CDR3 sequence is 16 residues long. Germline V gene data show CDR1 as SGHVS and CDR2 as FQNEAQ. The J segment lost 3 bases and the V segment lost 4 bases, leaving 9 bases of the junction unmatched. The CDR3 sequence is CASSWRGGRVKETQYF. DNA of the CDR3: TGTGCCAGCAGCTGGCGAGGCGGGAGGGTAAAAGAGACCCAGTACTTC. The full variable domain, rest sourced from reference TRBV7-8 and TRBJ2-5, is GAGVSQSPRYKVAKRGQDVALRCDPISGHVSLFWYQQALGQGPEFLTYFQNEAQLDKSGLPSDRFFAERPEGSVSTLKIQRTQQEDSAVYLCASSWRGGRVKETQYFGPGTRLLVL.

The chain carries TRBV30 and TRBJ1-1, with 7 nucleotides matching TRBD1. The germline V gene encodes CDR1 GTSNPN and CDR2 SVGIG (reference sequence). The CDR3 is made up of 15 amino acids. V dropped 5 bases and J dropped 1; count of bases not matched to a gene: 10. The CDR3 DNA sequence: TGTGCCTGGGTGACCCCGACAGGGTGGAACACTGAAGCTTTCTTT. Protein sequence: CAWVTPTGWNTEAFF.

The chain joins TRBV6-1 to TRBJ1-2; possibly TRBD1 for D (5 bases). CDR3 length: 12 residues. CDR1 and CDR2 (germline): MNHNS, SASEGT. V lost 0 bases and J lost 7, with 6 bases in between. The CDR3: CASSEAGGGYTF. The CDR3 nucleotides read TGTGCCAGCAGTGAAGCGGGGGGTGGCTACACCTTC.

The gene calls are TRBV10-2 and TRBJ2-3; 7 bases align to TRBD1. The germline V gene has CDR1 WSHSY and CDR2 SAAADI. CDR3 length: 14 amino acids. The ends lost 10 bases at V and 3 bases at J; junction bases unmatched: 10. The CDR3 here is CATQVGRGTDTQYF. Here the CDR3 DNA reads TGCGCCACCCAAGTGGGCAGGGGGACAGATACGCAGTATTTT.

This clone was recorded only once. This rearrangement joins TRBV6-5 to TRBJ2-2; a possible D gene is TRBD2 (5 bases). The CDR3 extends over 15 amino acids. The germline V gene encodes CDR1 MNHEY and CDR2 SVGAGI. V dropped 5 bases and J dropped 2 bases, with 12 bases sitting between them. This CDR3 reads CASSPRGINTGELFF. For the CDR3, the DNA is TGTGCCAGCAGTCCCCGGGGTATTAACACCGGGGAGCTGTTTTTT.

The chain carries TRBV6-5 and TRBJ2-7, with TRBD2 identical over 7 bases. This CDR3 region has 15 residues. Germline V gives CDR1 MNHEY, CDR2 SVGAGI. V was pared by 2 bases and J by 0 bases, with 4 bases of the junction left unmatched. CDR3 in amino acids: CASSYGGDFSYEQYF. CDR3 coding DNA: TGTGCCAGCAGTTACGGGGGGGACTTCTCCTACGAGCAGTACTTC.

J is TRBJ1-5 and V is TRBV7-9; D is possibly TRBD1 (6 bases). Trimming shortened V by 1 base and J by 0 bases, and 7 bases separated the two germline ends. The CDR3 covers 15 residues. Germline V lookup: CDR1 SEHNR, CDR2 FQNEAQ (reference sequence). The CDR3 DNA follows: TGTGCCAGCAGCTTAGGAGGGGGTAGCAATCAGCCCCAGCATTTT. Residues: CASSLGGGSNQPQHF.

The chain uses TRBV5-1 and TRBJ1-6; weak D call: TRBD1 (5 bases). The CDR3 is made up of 14 amino acids. The ends were cut back, 0 bases at V and 6 bases at J, with 7 bases in the middle. In germline, CDR1 is SGHRS, CDR2 YFSETQ. CDR3 sequence (DNA): TGCGCCAGCAGCTTGGGACAGTTTAATTCACCCCTCCACTTT. Protein: CASSLGQFNSPLHF.

The J gene is TRBJ1-4, the V gene TRBV2; D is unresolved. The CDR3 length is 14 residues. Trimming stripped 8 bases from V and 1 base from J, with 11 bases between. Germline lookup yields CDR1 SNHLY and CDR2 FYNNEI. CDR3 protein: CASARTVTNEKLFF. In DNA, the CDR3 is TGTGCCAGCGCAAGGACTGTAACTAATGAAAAACTGTTTTTT.

The chain recombines TRBV4-1 with TRBJ2-7; 7 positions match TRBD2. The germline V gene encodes CDR1 MGHRA and CDR2 YSYEKL. The CDR3 is made up of 14 amino acids. The J segment lost 2 bases and the V segment lost 4 bases, leaving 5 bases of the junction unmatched. CDR3 region: CASSPPGLAYEQYF. CDR3 nucleotide sequence: TGCGCCAGCAGCCCCCCTGGACTAGCCTACGAGCAGTACTTC.